Each of the 31 T cell receptor beta chains below was sequenced from the same sample in a study of beta chain features in type 1 diabetes. Since all of the isolated RNA was reverse transcribed, expressed TCRB transcripts were what got sequenced. Assay: immunoSEQ multiplex PCR; the TCRdb copy retains only in-frame clones and omits some. In the table there are 600,000 to 650,000 clones, less than 20% of which are singletons. Sequencing was done on a sample of naive CD4+ T cells from blood. The receptors stem from a man aged 18 to 30 in good health.

This clone turned up a few times. This chain links TRBV28 with TRBJ2-1; 7 nucleotides line up with TRBD1. V lost 6 bases to trimming and J lost 0 bases; unmatched junction nucleotides: 5. In germline, CDR1 is MDHEN, CDR2 SYDVKM. There are 15 residues in the CDR3. CDR3 in amino acids: CASRTGQNSYNEQFF. CDR3 coding DNA: TGTGCCAGCAGGACGGGACAGAACTCCTACAATGAGCAGTTCTTC.

The table lists this clone with a count of one. This chain connects TRBV13 to TRBJ1-2; 8 bases agree with TRBD1. V lost 6 bases to trimming and J lost 5 bases; unmatched junction nucleotides: 8. CDR3 length equals 14 residues. From germline, CDR1 is PRHDT and CDR2 FYEKMQ (reference sequence). The CDR3 spells CASRSGGARYGYTF. Here the CDR3 DNA reads TGTGCCAGCAGATCAGGGGGCGCCAGGTATGGCTACACCTTC.

This clone has only a few counts. The gene calls are TRBV11-3 and TRBJ2-1; 12 bases are shared with TRBD2. The V and J ends lost 0 bases and 5 bases, in that order; junction bases with no gene match: 2. Germline-derived CDR1 and CDR2 are SGHNT and YENEEA. This CDR3 comprises 16 residues. DNA of the CDR3: TGTGCCAGCAGCTTAGAATCTAGCGGGGGGGACAATGAGCAGTTCTTC. This translates into CASSLESSGGDNEQFF. Looking up the rest from reference TRBV11-3 and TRBJ2-1 gives the full variable domain: EAGVVQSPRYKIIEKKQPVAFWCNPISGHNTLYWYLQNLGQGPELLIRYENEEAVDDSQLPKDRFSAERLKGVDSTLKIQPAELGDSAVYLCASSLESSGGDNEQFFGPGTRLTVL.

The V call is TRBV10-3, the J call TRBJ1-1; D is ambiguous. V dropped 0 bases and J dropped 6 bases, with 11 bases sitting between them. The germline V gene encodes CDR1 ENHRY and CDR2 SYGVKD. This CDR3 contains 14 residues. This CDR3 is CAISESPRGSEAFF. DNA for the CDR3: TGTGCCATCAGTGAGTCCCCTCGAGGTTCTGAAGCTTTCTTT.

The chain couples TRBV28 to TRBJ2-6; the D gene is possibly TRBD1 (6 bases). This CDR3 is 16 amino acids long. V lost 5 bases, J lost 3 bases, and 14 bases lay in between. Looked up from germline, CDR1 is MDHEN and CDR2 is SYDVKM. The CDR3 protein is CASSLGQFDGANVLTF. CDR3 sequence (DNA): TGTGCCAGCAGTCTAGGACAGTTCGATGGGGCCAACGTCCTGACTTTC. The variable domain in full, with the rest retrieved from reference TRBV28 and TRBJ2-6, is DVKVTQSSRYLVKRTGEKVFLECVQDMDHENMFWYRQDPGLGLRLIYFSYDVKMKEKGDIPEGYSVSREKKERFSLILESASTNQTSMYLCASSLGQFDGANVLTFGAGSRLTVL.

The J gene is TRBJ2-5, the V gene TRBV7-2, with 8 bases lining up with TRBD2. After removal of 1 base from V and 2 bases from J, the junction contained 15 bases not matched to a gene. Per the germline V gene, CDR1 is SGHTA and CDR2 is FQGNSA. This CDR3 comprises 19 residues. The CDR3: CASSLVASRISGAQETQYF. The CDR3 DNA reads as TGTGCCAGCAGCTTAGTAGCCTCAAGAATTAGCGGGGCACAAGAGACCCAGTACTTC.

This chain connects TRBV30 to TRBJ2-7; D may be TRBD1 or TRBD2 (5 bases each). CDR3 length: 13 residues. Trimming took 3 bases from V and 4 from J, leaving 13 bases between them. Germline assignment: CDR1 GTSNPN and CDR2 SVGIG (reference sequence). The CDR3 protein is CAWSNRDGYEQYF. Written as DNA, the CDR3 is TGTGCCTGGAGCAACCGGGACGGATACGAGCAGTACTTC.

The V call is TRBV4-1, the J call TRBJ1-2, with D maybe TRBD1 (5 bases). This CDR3 is 11 amino acids long. Germline CDR1 reads MGHRA; CDR2 reads YSYEKL. Trimming removed 3 bases from V and 10 bases from J, with 9 bases in between. The CDR3 region has the DNA TGCGCCAGCAGCCACGGGGACCTCTACACCTTC. It encodes CASSHGDLYTF.

This clone turned up a few times. The rearrangement links TRBV2 to TRBJ2-2, with 8 bases aligning to TRBD2. Germline values: CDR1 SNHLY, CDR2 FYNNEI. V shed 8 bases, J shed 4 bases, and the junction held 9 bases outside the gene matches. This CDR3 has 15 residues. CDR3 nucleotides: TGTGCCAGCCAGGGGAGCGGGGGACTCACCGGGGAGCTGTTTTTT. This translates into CASQGSGGLTGELFF.

This clone was seen more than once but under ten times. This sequence joins TRBV7-9 and TRBJ2-7, with TRBD1 matching over 7 bases. CDR1 is SEHNR and CDR2 is FQNEAQ in the germline V gene (reference sequence). This CDR3 is 14 amino acids long. V trimming: 5 bases; J trimming: 6 bases; junction bases outside the gene matches: 10. CDR3 protein: CASSKSPTGLEQYF. For the CDR3, the DNA is TGTGCCAGCAGCAAATCCCCGACAGGGCTCGAGCAGTACTTC.

This sequence joins TRBV4-2 and TRBJ2-3, with a weak D call TRBD2 (6 bases). Trimming removed 1 base from V and 1 base from J, with 6 bases in between. Germline CDR1 reads LGHNA; CDR2 reads YNFKEQ. This CDR3 contains 14 residues. The CDR3, as DNA: TGTGCCAGCAGCCAAGCTAGCGGCACAGATACGCAGTATTTT. Its translation is CASSQASGTDTQYF.

This clone has just a few counts. The V and J genes are TRBV5-1 and TRBJ2-4; D might be TRBD1 (6 bases). V dropped 2 bases and J dropped 15 bases, with 24 bases sitting between them. Germline V gene lookup returns CDR1 SGHRS and CDR2 YFSETQ. This CDR3 spans 15 amino acids. DNA of the CDR3: TGCGCCAGCAGCTTAGATCCCCGGGACATAGGTGTCTTGTACTTC. Translation gives CASSLDPRDIGVLYF. Full variable domain (remainder filled in from reference TRBV5-1 and TRBJ2-4): KAGVTQTPRYLIKTRGQQVTLSCSPISGHRSVSWYQQTPGQGLQFLFEYFSETQRNKGNFPGRFSGRQFSNSRSEMNVSTLELGDSALYLCASSLDPRDIGVLYFGAGTRLSVL.

The CDR3 reads CASSPREGFYGYTF. The DNA for the CDR3 is TGTGCCAGCAGTCCTCGTGAAGGGTTCTATGGCTACACCTTC. The chain is built from TRBV27 and TRBJ1-2; D gene ambiguous. The CDR3 sequence is 14 residues long. CDR1 and CDR2 (germline): MNHEY, SMNVEV (reference sequence). Deletions cut 5 bases from V and 4 bases from J, with 14 bases between.

The chain couples TRBV30 to TRBJ2-6, with TRBD1 matching over 7 bases. This CDR3 is 16 amino acids long. Looked up from germline, CDR1 is GTSNPN and CDR2 is SVGIG (reference sequence). V gave up 8 bases and J gave up 2 bases; unmatched junction bases: 12. The DNA for the CDR3 is TGTGCCACCTCACAGGGGCTAAAGACTGGGGCCAACGTCCTGACTTTC. Amino acid sequence: CATSQGLKTGANVLTF.

The chain combines TRBV5-4 with TRBJ1-2; 9 bases are shared with TRBD1. The germline V gene encodes CDR1 SGHNT and CDR2 YYREEE (reference sequence). J was trimmed by 2 bases and V by 4 bases; bases with no gene match: 6. The CDR3 has 15 residues. This CDR3 is CASSPGDRVNYGYTF. In nucleotides, the CDR3 is TGTGCCAGCAGCCCCGGGGACAGGGTAAACTATGGCTACACCTTC.

CDR3 region: CATQGGEEKLFF. CDR3 nucleotide sequence: TGTGCCACCCAGGGAGGAGAAGAAAAACTGTTTTTT. The chain combines TRBV6-6 with TRBJ1-4; D may be TRBD1 (5 bases). V was shortened by 10 bases and J by 8 bases, with 14 bases between the two germline ends. Germline V gene lookup returns CDR1 MNHNY and CDR2 SVGAGI (reference sequence). CDR3 length: 12 amino acids.

There are a few counts of this clone. The chain recombines TRBV4-3 with TRBJ2-2, with D possibly matching TRBD2 (6 bases). Deletions cut 5 bases from V and 6 bases from J, with 16 bases between. The germline V gene encodes CDR1 LGHNA and CDR2 YSLEER. The CDR3 loop spans 15 amino acids. The CDR3 nucleotides read TGCGCCAGCAGCACCTCTGGGGGGTACCCCGGGGAGCTGTTTTTT. This codes for CASSTSGGYPGELFF.

The rearrangement links TRBV6-5 to TRBJ1-1; D is perhaps TRBD1 (5 bases). There are 15 residues in the CDR3. Germline assignment: CDR1 MNHEY and CDR2 SVGAGI. V lost 5 bases and J 0 bases, leaving 13 bases between the germline ends. The DNA for the CDR3 is TGTGCCAGCAGTCGAAAACAGGACATGAACACTGAAGCTTTCTTT. It is translated as CASSRKQDMNTEAFF.

This clone has a handful of counts. The chain recombines TRBV28 with TRBJ2-1; D might be TRBD2 (5 bases). The ends were cut back, 8 bases at V and 5 bases at J, with 10 bases in the middle. CDR1 is MDHEN and CDR2 is SYDVKM in the germline V gene. The length of the CDR3 is 12 residues. The CDR3 region has the DNA TGTGCCAGCCGGGGTAATAACAATGAGCAGTTCTTC. Its protein product is CASRGNNNEQFF. The full variable domain, completed using reference TRBV28 and TRBJ2-1, is DVKVTQSSRYLVKRTGEKVFLECVQDMDHENMFWYRQDPGLGLRLIYFSYDVKMKEKGDIPEGYSVSREKKERFSLILESASTNQTSMYLCASRGNNNEQFFGPGTRLTVL.

There are a few counts of this clone. The chain employs TRBV7-3 and TRBJ1-1; TRBD1 is a possible D gene (6 bases). Germline lookup yields CDR1 SGHTA and CDR2 FQGTGA. The CDR3 sequence is 13 residues long. V was clipped by 9 bases and J by 1 base, with 12 bases between them. DNA of the CDR3: TGTGCCAGTTCGGGACAAACGAACACTGAAGCTTTCTTT. Its translation is CASSGQTNTEAFF.

This clone was seen only a few times. The chain combines TRBV7-9 with TRBJ2-1; the match to TRBD2 covers 9 bases. This CDR3 has 15 amino acids. CDR1 is SEHNR, CDR2 FQNEAQ, per germline (reference sequence). Trimming at V came to 0 bases and at J to 6 bases, leaving 3 bases not matched to a gene. CDR3 nucleotide sequence: TGTGCCAGCAGCTTAGCTAGCGGGAGCGCCAATGAGCAGTTCTTC. Translating gives CASSLASGSANEQFF.

The chain combines TRBV5-1 with TRBJ2-1, with D unclear. CDR1 SGHRS and CDR2 YFSETQ come from the germline V gene. The CDR3 runs to 15 residues. The V end lost 4 bases, the J end lost 0 bases, and 11 bases lay between the germline ends. The CDR3, as DNA: TGCGCCAGCAGCCCTGAGGCGAGCTCCTACAATGAGCAGTTCTTC. Translated, it gives CASSPEASSYNEQFF.

The chain is built from TRBV9 and TRBJ2-3; TRBD2 matches 7 bases. With 3 bases clipped from V and 2 bases from J, the junction kept 3 bases outside the gene matches. The CDR3 length is 14 residues. The germline CDR1 and CDR2 sequences are SGDLS and YYNGEE. The CDR3 sequence: CASSERGATDTQYF. In DNA form, the CDR3 reads TGTGCCAGCAGCGAGCGGGGAGCCACAGATACGCAGTATTTT.

This clone has a handful of counts. Relative to the germline gene, one junction end is altered; a read error may explain this. This CDR3 reads CASSQGPGSYGHTF. In DNA, the CDR3 is TGTGCCAGCAGCCAGGGTCCGGGGTCCTATGGCCACACCTTC. The chain couples TRBV6-1 to TRBJ1-2, with D possibly TRBD1 on 5 matching bases. This CDR3 is 14 amino acids long. Germline-derived CDR1 and CDR2 are MNHNS and SASEGT.

CDR3 protein: CASSYPGASVGQPQHF. For the CDR3, the DNA is TGTGCCAGCAGTTACCCCGGGGCTAGTGTTGGTCAGCCCCAGCATTTT. This chain joins TRBV6-5 and TRBJ1-5, with D perhaps TRBD1 (5 bases). The CDR3 extends over 16 amino acids. The germline V gene encodes CDR1 MNHEY and CDR2 SVGAGI. V gave up 2 bases and J gave up 6 bases, with 17 bases separating them.

This rearrangement joins TRBV4-1 to TRBJ1-5; possible D gene TRBD1, 5 bases. Trimming cost V 1 base and J 2 bases, with 21 bases left between them. The CDR3 is 19 amino acids. Germline V gene sequence: CDR1 MGHRA, CDR2 YSYEKL. DNA of the CDR3: TGCGCCAGCAGCCAAGGTAGAGCCCGGGGGGAAGGAGGCAATCAGCCCCAGCATTTT. It translates to CASSQGRARGEGGNQPQHF.

The chain carries TRBV4-2 and TRBJ2-7; TRBD2 agrees at 7 bases. The junction had 6 bases not matched to a gene; V was cut back by 0 bases and J by 4 bases. Germline CDR1 LGHNA, CDR2 YNFKEQ. This CDR3 has 15 amino acids. CDR3 DNA sequence: TGTGCCAGCAGCCAAGATCCCGGGGGGACGTACGAGCAGTACTTC. Protein: CASSQDPGGTYEQYF.

J is TRBJ1-4 and V is TRBV5-4, with a weak D call TRBD1 (5 bases). The CDR3 extends over 16 amino acids. V lost 4 bases and J lost 3, with 16 bases in between. Germline loops: CDR1 SGHNT, CDR2 YYREEE (reference sequence). The CDR3: CASSPSSGTPNEKLFF. In DNA form, the CDR3 reads TGTGCCAGCAGCCCATCGTCCGGGACGCCTAATGAAAAACTGTTTTTT.

As DNA, the CDR3 is TGTGCCAGCAGCCCTCAGACAGCTGGGGCCAACGTCCTGACTTTC. This codes for CASSPQTAGANVLTF. The chain employs TRBV9 and TRBJ2-6; D is possibly TRBD1 (5 bases). This CDR3 comprises 15 residues. V shed 4 bases and J shed 2 bases, with 10 bases lying between them. Germline CDR1 is SGDLS and CDR2 is YYNGEE.

The chain links TRBV30 to TRBJ2-5; D might be TRBD1 (6 bases). The CDR3 contains 15 residues. Germline CDR1 reads GTSNPN; CDR2 reads SVGIG (reference sequence). Trimming cost V 1 base and J 5 bases, with 17 bases left between them. This CDR3 is CAWSGDTPIGETQYF. The CDR3 DNA sequence: TGTGCCTGGAGTGGGGACACCCCGATAGGGGAGACCCAGTACTTC.

The chain links TRBV5-1 to TRBJ2-7; D call uncertain. Germline CDR1 reads SGHRS; CDR2 reads YFSETQ. CDR3 length: 11 residues. V gave up 4 bases and J gave up 4 bases, with 6 bases separating them. CDR3 sequence: CASSTQYEQYF. CDR3 nucleotides: TGCGCCAGCAGCACACAGTACGAGCAGTACTTC.